These 22 T cell receptor beta chains were all obtained from the same sample, sequenced in a study of CD8+CD57+ T cells in acquired aplastic anemia. Profiling of TCR beta VDJ combinations and CDR3 sequences used genomic DNA as template. TCRdb called the reads again in MiXCR, with one record for every CDR3 protein. In the table there are 200,000 or so distinct CDR3 sequences, around 65% of which are singletons. Material: sorted CD4+, CD8+, or CD8+CD57+ T cells (not recorded which) from PBMCs. The receptor source for this set is a human donor with severe aplastic anemia or a healthy control (not recorded which).

The chain carries TRBV5-1 and TRBJ1-1; no reliable D call. This CDR3 contains 13 residues. Between the trimmed V and J ends, which lost 0 bases and 8 bases, there was a span of 11 bases. Germline V lookup: CDR1 SGHRS, CDR2 YFSETQ. CDR3 sequence: CASSLAGGLEAFF. Here the CDR3 DNA reads TGCGCCAGCAGCTTGGCCGGTGGACTAGAAGCTTTCTTT.

The rearrangement uses TRBV5-1 and TRBJ2-3; D possibly corresponds to TRBD2 (6 bases). Germline loops: CDR1 SGHRS, CDR2 YFSETQ. This CDR3 spans 13 amino acids. With 5 bases removed from V and 4 bases from J, the gap between germline ends came to 11 bases. The CDR3, as DNA: TGCGCCAGCAGGGACTATCCTTCAGATACGCAGTATTTT. Translation gives CASRDYPSDTQYF.

As regards this clonotype: A much larger clone is a single base away; this may be a read error. The rearrangement uses TRBV12-5 and TRBJ2-3; TRBD1 agrees at 9 bases. This CDR3 is 20 amino acids long. Looked up from germline, CDR1 is LGHNT and CDR2 is FRNRAP. In DNA form, the CDR3 reads TGTGCCAGCAGTTTATCCCGGAGCTGGGACAGGGAGCTCGTTCAGCATACGCAGTATTTT. Encoded protein: CASSLSRSWDRELVQHTQYF.

This chain links TRBV9 with TRBJ2-1; 8 positions match TRBD1. V shed 4 bases, J shed 4 bases, and the junction held 10 bases outside the gene matches. Germline loops: CDR1 SGDLS, CDR2 YYNGEE. The CDR3 sequence is 16 residues long. The CDR3 reads CASSTSDRVRYNEQFF. CDR3 DNA: TGTGCCAGCAGCACATCGGACAGGGTTAGGTACAATGAGCAGTTCTTC.

This clonotype has a count of ten or more. The chain has TRBV9 and TRBJ1-1; D is ambiguous. CDR1 and CDR2 from the germline V gene are SGDLS and YYNGEE. The CDR3 contains 13 residues. V lost 4 bases to trimming and J lost 2 bases, with 9 bases between them. CDR3 DNA sequence: TGTGCCAGCAGCCGAGGAGGTAACACTGAAGCTTTCTTT. It yields the protein CASSRGGNTEAFF. Complete variable domain (other parts from reference TRBV9 and TRBJ1-1): DSGVTQTPKHLITATGQRVTLRCSPRSGDLSVYWYQQSLDQGLQFLIQYYNGEERAKGNILERFSAQQFPDLHSELNLSSLELGDSALYFCASSRGGNTEAFFGQGTRLTVV.

This chain joins TRBV20-1 and TRBJ2-3, with D possibly matching TRBD2 (5 bases). The germline V gene encodes CDR1 DFQATT and CDR2 SNEGSKA (reference sequence). Trimming took 3 bases from V and 3 from J, leaving 13 bases between them. The CDR3 contains 14 residues. In DNA form, the CDR3 reads TGCAGTGCTAGGCGGAGTGGCGGGACAGATACGCAGTATTTT. This codes for CSARRSGGTDTQYF.

The chain is built from TRBV20-1 and TRBJ2-7; the match to TRBD1 covers 11 bases. This CDR3 contains 14 residues. Trimming took 6 bases from V and 3 from J; bases not matched to a gene: 7. The germline CDR1 and CDR2 sequences are DFQATT and SNEGSKA (reference sequence). The CDR3 loop is CSAPQGQGGYEQYF. The CDR3 DNA sequence: TGCAGTGCGCCACAGGGACAGGGGGGCTACGAGCAGTACTTC.

This rearrangement joins TRBV10-3 to TRBJ1-1; D is perhaps TRBD1 (5 bases). V was shortened by 6 bases and J by 7 bases, with 21 bases between the two germline ends. This CDR3 comprises 15 residues. Germline V gene lookup returns CDR1 ENHRY and CDR2 SYGVKD. The CDR3 protein is CAISQRGGDRVEAFF. The DNA for the CDR3 is TGTGCCATCAGCCAAAGGGGAGGGGATCGGGTTGAAGCTTTCTTT.

This sequence joins TRBV2 and TRBJ1-2; D is unclear. The CDR3 is made up of 15 amino acids. The germline CDR1 and CDR2 sequences are SNHLY and FYNNEI. V dropped 4 bases and J dropped 5 bases, with 17 bases sitting between them. CDR3 amino acids: CASSVDAGSPYGYTF. The CDR3 DNA sequence: TGTGCCAGCAGTGTAGATGCAGGATCCCCTTATGGCTACACCTTC.

The chain uses TRBV7-9 and TRBJ1-6, with 10 bases aligning to TRBD1. CDR3 length equals 15 residues. In germline, CDR1 is SEHNR, CDR2 FQNEAQ (reference sequence). The V segment lost 3 bases and the J segment 10 bases; nucleotides outside the gene matches: 6. In nucleotides, the CDR3 is TGTGCCAGCAGCTTTCGACAGGGGGCAGGATCACCCCTCCACTTT. Protein sequence: CASSFRQGAGSPLHF. Full variable domain (missing parts from reference TRBV7-9 and TRBJ1-6): DTGVSQNPRHKITKRGQNVTFRCDPISEHNRLYWYRQTLGQGPEFLTYFQNEAQLEKSRLLSDRFSAERPKGSFSTLEIQRTEQGDSAMYLCASSFRQGAGSPLHFGNGTRLTVT.

In this sample, this clonotype turned up a few times. The chain joins TRBV20-1 to TRBJ2-5; D possibly corresponds to TRBD2 (7 bases). This CDR3 has 12 residues. Germline CDR1 DFQATT, CDR2 SNEGSKA (reference sequence). V lost 7 bases and J lost 5, with 14 bases in between. CDR3 loop: CSGGGGVETQYF. The DNA of the CDR3 is TGCAGTGGAGGGGGGGGGGTGGAGACCCAGTACTTC.

This chain uses TRBV29-1 with TRBJ2-3; D is ambiguous. The germline V gene encodes CDR1 SQVTM and CDR2 ANQGSEA. The CDR3 covers 13 residues. Trimming removed 5 bases from V and 4 bases from J, with 13 bases in between. CDR3: CSVLISGADTQYF. Here the CDR3 DNA reads TGCAGCGTTTTAATATCTGGGGCAGATACGCAGTATTTT.

This clonotype was detected only a few times. V gene TRBV10-1 combines with J gene TRBJ2-1; D is ambiguous. This CDR3 has 12 residues. Trimming left V 6 bases short and J 9 bases short, with 12 bases between. Germline loops: CDR1 WNHNN, CDR2 SYGVQD (reference sequence). Here the CDR3 reads CASSRGSAEQFF. In DNA, the CDR3 is TGCGCCAGCAGCCGTGGGTCGGCTGAGCAGTTCTTC.

This clonotype is a singleton in its sample. The J gene is TRBJ1-5, the V gene TRBV4-2; 8 bases fit TRBD1. The CDR3 runs 16 residues. Germline CDR1 reads LGHNA; CDR2 reads YNFKEQ. Germline trimming cut 4 bases from V and 4 bases from J; bases unmatched to any gene: 9. This CDR3 is CASSPFQWTGNQPQHF. CDR3 DNA sequence: TGTGCCAGCAGCCCATTCCAATGGACAGGGAATCAGCCCCAGCATTTT.

A few counts support this clonotype. The V call is TRBV24-1, the J call TRBJ1-5; no clear D gene. V lost 0 bases and J lost 2, with 7 bases in between. CDR1 and CDR2 from the germline V gene are KGHDR and SFDVKD. The CDR3 consists of 15 residues. CDR3 bases: TGTGCCACCAGTGATTTGGGGGAAGGCAATCAGCCCCAGCATTTT. It codes for CATSDLGEGNQPQHF.

J is TRBJ2-7 and V is TRBV13; the match to TRBD1 covers 9 bases. Germline V CDR1 and CDR2: PRHDT, FYEKMQ (reference sequence). The CDR3 length is 19 residues. J was trimmed by 0 bases and V by 2 bases; bases with no gene match: 14. CDR3 DNA sequence: TGTGCCAGCAGCTTATGGTGGCGAGACGGGACAGGGATCTCCTACGAGCAGTACTTC. This encodes CASSLWWRDGTGISYEQYF.

This clonotype was counted ten times or more. The chain joins TRBV5-8 to TRBJ1-1, with TRBD1 matching over 7 bases. The CDR3 consists of 13 residues. V was clipped by 1 base and J by 3 bases; unmatched bases: 0. Germline values: CDR1 SGHTS, CDR2 YDEGEE. CDR3 region: CASSLTGDTEAFF. The DNA of the CDR3 is TGTGCCAGCAGCTTGACAGGGGACACTGAAGCTTTCTTT.

The rearrangement uses TRBV7-6 and TRBJ2-7, with 7 bases aligning to TRBD1. CDR1 SGHVS and CDR2 FNYEAQ come from the germline V gene. This CDR3 comprises 15 residues. Trimming removed 2 bases from V and 5 bases from J; junction bases left unmatched: 9. The chain's CDR3 is CASSLYGTVLNEQYF. The CDR3 DNA reads TGTGCCAGCAGCTTATACGGGACAGTTCTCAACGAGCAGTACTTC.

This sequence joins TRBV7-2 and TRBJ2-7, with 10 bases matching TRBD2. After removal of 4 bases from V and 4 bases from J, the junction contained 10 bases not matched to a gene. The CDR3 runs 16 residues. Germline V CDR1 and CDR2: SGHTA, FQGNSA. The CDR3 protein is CASSYEASGRGYEQYF. CDR3 nucleotide sequence: TGTGCCAGCAGCTACGAGGCTAGCGGGAGAGGGTACGAGCAGTACTTC.

This clonotype showed up many times. The chain carries TRBV9 and TRBJ1-2; possible D gene TRBD1, 5 bases. The CDR3 is made up of 12 amino acids. The germline V and J ends were trimmed by 3 bases and 5 bases, with 8 bases remaining between them. CDR1 SGDLS and CDR2 YYNGEE come from the germline V gene. This CDR3 is CASSGGTYGYTF. Written as DNA, the CDR3 is TGTGCCAGCAGCGGGGGGACGTATGGCTACACCTTC.

This clonotype was counted between two and nine times. The V and J genes are TRBV7-3 and TRBJ2-1, with 9 bases that match TRBD2. V gave up 5 bases and J gave up 1 base; unmatched junction bases: 3. This CDR3 region has 15 residues. Germline CDR1 and CDR2: SGHTA and FQGTGA. The CDR3 nucleotides read TGTGCCAGCAGCCTAAGCGGGGGGTCCTACAATGAGCAGTTCTTC. This codes for CASSLSGGSYNEQFF.

The sample holds many counts of this clonotype. The J gene is TRBJ1-1, the V gene TRBV7-3; perhaps TRBD1 as D (6 bases). The CDR3 runs 15 residues. Germline V gene sequence: CDR1 SGHTA, CDR2 FQGTGA. V shed 2 bases and J shed 0 bases, with 10 bases lying between them. CDR3 DNA: TGTGCCAGCAGCTTATCGGGGGCTATGAACACTGAAGCTTTCTTT. Translation gives CASSLSGAMNTEAFF.